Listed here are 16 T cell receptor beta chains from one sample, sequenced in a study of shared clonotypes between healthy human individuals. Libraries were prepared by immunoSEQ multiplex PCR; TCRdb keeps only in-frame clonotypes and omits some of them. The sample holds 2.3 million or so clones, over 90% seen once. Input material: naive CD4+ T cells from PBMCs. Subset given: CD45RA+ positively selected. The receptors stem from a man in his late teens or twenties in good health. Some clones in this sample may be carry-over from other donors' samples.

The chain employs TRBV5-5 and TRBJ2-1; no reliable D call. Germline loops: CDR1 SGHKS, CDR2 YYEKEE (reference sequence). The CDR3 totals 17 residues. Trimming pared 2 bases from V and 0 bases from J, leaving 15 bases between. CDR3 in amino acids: CASSFSANPSSYNEQFF. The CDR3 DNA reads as TGTGCCAGCAGCTTTTCAGCGAACCCAAGCTCCTACAATGAGCAGTTCTTC.

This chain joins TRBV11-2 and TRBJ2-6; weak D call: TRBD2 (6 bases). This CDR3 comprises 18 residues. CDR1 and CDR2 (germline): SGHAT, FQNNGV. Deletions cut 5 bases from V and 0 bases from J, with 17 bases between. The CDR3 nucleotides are TGTGCCAGCAGCCCGATTCTAGCGCCCCTCTCTGGGGCCAACGTCCTGACTTTC. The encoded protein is CASSPILAPLSGANVLTF.

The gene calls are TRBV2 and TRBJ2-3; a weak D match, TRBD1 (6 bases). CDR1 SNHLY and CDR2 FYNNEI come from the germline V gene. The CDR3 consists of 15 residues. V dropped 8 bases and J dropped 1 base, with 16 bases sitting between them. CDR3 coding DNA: TGTGCCAGCCGGTTCAGGGGATCGGGCACAGATACGCAGTATTTT. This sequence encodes CASRFRGSGTDTQYF.

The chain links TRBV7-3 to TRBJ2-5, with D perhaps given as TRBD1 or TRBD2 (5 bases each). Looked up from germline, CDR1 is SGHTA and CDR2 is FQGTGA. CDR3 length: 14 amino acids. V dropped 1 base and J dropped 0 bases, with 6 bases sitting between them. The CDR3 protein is CASSLRGNQETQYF. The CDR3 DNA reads TGTGCCAGCAGCTTAAGGGGGAACCAAGAGACCCAGTACTTC.

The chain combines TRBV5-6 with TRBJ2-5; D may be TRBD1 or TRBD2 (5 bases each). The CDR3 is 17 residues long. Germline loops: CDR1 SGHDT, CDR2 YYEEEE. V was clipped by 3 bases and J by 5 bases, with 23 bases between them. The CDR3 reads CASSSQGRPAPRETQYF. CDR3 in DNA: TGTGCCAGCAGCTCTCAGGGACGTCCCGCCCCCAGGGAGACCCAGTACTTC.

The CDR3 DNA follows: TGTGCCAGCAGCTTAGGTCCTAGCGACTACAATGAGCAGTTCTTC. Its translation is CASSLGPSDYNEQFF. The genes are TRBV11-2 and TRBJ2-1; weak D call: TRBD2 (6 bases). Germline values: CDR1 SGHAT, CDR2 FQNNGV. V lost 1 base and J 3 bases, leaving 10 bases between the germline ends. This CDR3 has 15 amino acids.

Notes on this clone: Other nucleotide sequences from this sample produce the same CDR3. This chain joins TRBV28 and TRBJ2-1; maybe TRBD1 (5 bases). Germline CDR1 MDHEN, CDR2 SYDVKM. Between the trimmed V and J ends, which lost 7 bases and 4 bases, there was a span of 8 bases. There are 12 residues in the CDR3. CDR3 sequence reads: CASTGQYNEQFF. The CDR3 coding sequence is TGTGCCAGCACCGGACAATACAATGAGCAGTTCTTC.

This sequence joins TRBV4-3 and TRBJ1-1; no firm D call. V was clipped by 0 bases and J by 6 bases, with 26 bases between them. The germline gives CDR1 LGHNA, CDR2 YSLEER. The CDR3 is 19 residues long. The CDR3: CASSQEYHTNSAVGPEAFF. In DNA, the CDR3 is TGCGCCAGCAGCCAAGAGTATCATACAAACTCAGCAGTCGGCCCTGAAGCTTTCTTT.

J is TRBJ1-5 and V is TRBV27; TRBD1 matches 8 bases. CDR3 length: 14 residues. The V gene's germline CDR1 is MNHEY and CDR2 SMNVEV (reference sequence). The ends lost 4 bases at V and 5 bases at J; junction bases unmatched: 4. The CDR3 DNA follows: TGTGCCAGCAGTTGGACAGGGTTGGATCAGCCCCAGCATTTT. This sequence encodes CASSWTGLDQPQHF.

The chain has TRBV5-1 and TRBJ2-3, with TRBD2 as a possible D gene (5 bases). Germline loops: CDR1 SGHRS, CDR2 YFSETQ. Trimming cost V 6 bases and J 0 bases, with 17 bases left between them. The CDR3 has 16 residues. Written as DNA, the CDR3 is TGCGCCAGCACCCCTGTACCCCAGCGGAGCACAGATACGCAGTATTTT. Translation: CASTPVPQRSTDTQYF.

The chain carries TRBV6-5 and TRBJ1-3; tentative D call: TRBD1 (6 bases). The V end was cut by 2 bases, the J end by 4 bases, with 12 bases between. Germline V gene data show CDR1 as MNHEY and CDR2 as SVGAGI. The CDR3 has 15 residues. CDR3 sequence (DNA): TGTGCCAGCAGTTACCTGAACAGGGAGGGAAACACCATATATTTT. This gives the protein CASSYLNREGNTIYF.

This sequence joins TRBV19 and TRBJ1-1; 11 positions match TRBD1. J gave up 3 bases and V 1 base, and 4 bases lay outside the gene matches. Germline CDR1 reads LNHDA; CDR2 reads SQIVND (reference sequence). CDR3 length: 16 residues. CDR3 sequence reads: CASSIGTGGWDTEAFF. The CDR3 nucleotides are TGTGCCAGTAGTATAGGGACAGGGGGCTGGGACACTGAAGCTTTCTTT.

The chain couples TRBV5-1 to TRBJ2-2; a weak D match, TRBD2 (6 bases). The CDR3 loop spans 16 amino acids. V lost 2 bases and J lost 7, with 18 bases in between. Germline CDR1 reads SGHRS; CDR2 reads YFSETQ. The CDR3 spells CASSFISGVAGGELFF. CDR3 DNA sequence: TGCGCCAGCAGCTTTATTTCGGGAGTTGCGGGCGGGGAGCTGTTTTTT. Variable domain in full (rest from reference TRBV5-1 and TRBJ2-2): KAGVTQTPRYLIKTRGQQVTLSCSPISGHRSVSWYQQTPGQGLQFLFEYFSETQRNKGNFPGRFSGRQFSNSRSEMNVSTLELGDSALYLCASSFISGVAGGELFFGEGSRLTVL.

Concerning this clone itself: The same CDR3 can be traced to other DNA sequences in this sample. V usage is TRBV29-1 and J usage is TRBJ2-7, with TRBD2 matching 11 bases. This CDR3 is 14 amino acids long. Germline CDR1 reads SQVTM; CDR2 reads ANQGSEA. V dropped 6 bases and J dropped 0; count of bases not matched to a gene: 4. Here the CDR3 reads CSVAGTSGSYEQYF. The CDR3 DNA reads TGCAGCGTAGCCGGGACTAGCGGCTCCTACGAGCAGTACTTC.

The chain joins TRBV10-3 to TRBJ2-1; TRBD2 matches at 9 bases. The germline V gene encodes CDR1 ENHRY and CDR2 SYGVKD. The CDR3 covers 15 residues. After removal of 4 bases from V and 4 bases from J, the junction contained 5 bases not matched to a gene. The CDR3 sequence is CAISGVAGEYNEQFF. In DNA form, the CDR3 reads TGTGCCATCAGTGGCGTAGCGGGAGAATACAATGAGCAGTTCTTC.

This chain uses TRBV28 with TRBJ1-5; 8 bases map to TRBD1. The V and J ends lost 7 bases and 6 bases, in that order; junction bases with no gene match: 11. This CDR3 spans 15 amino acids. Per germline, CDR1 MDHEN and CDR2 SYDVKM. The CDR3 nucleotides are TGTGCCAGCAACACTCAGGGGGCATTGGGTCAGCCCCAGCATTTT. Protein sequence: CASNTQGALGQPQHF.